This T cell receptor (beta chain) was sequenced for a study of control samples from healthy donors and cancer patients. This table comes from immunoSEQ multiplex PCR, and its TCRdb copy is limited to in-frame clones, with some not included. Of under 200,000 clones listed, approximately 94% are singletons. The J segment lost 0 bases and the V segment lost 7 bases, leaving 12 bases of the junction unmatched. There are 17 residues in the CDR3. In germline, CDR1 is SNHLY, CDR2 FYNNEI. The receptor was isolated from a middle-aged woman in good health. The chain couples TRBV2 to TRBJ2-4, with 7 bases lining up with TRBD2. The sample was blood. The CDR3 protein is CASIPSLAEIAKNIQYF. DNA of the CDR3: TGTGCCAGCATCCCTTCGCTAGCGGAAATAGCCAAAAACATTCAGTACTTC.